This T cell receptor (beta chain) was identified during a study of cytomegalovirus exposure and HLA in healthy donors. The trim removed 10 bases at V and 1 base at J, leaving 5 bases unmatched. Germline loops: CDR1 SGHAT, CDR2 FQNNGV. The CDR3 extends over 15 amino acids. 60 Vbeta and 13 Jbeta primers were used in PCR. Per the original methods: A follow-up analysis tallied tens of millions of unique TCR beta chains, roughly 11 million shared. Assay: immunoSEQ multiplex PCR; the TCRdb copy retains only in-frame clones and omits some. That table is the source of V, J and clone size, and D and trimming were worked out from the DNA. Here the sample spans more than 95,000 clones, roughly 80% being singletons.

The sequence was collected from a man younger than 35 in good health and CMV-seropositive. The sequenced sample was PBMCs. The chain joins TRBV11-2 to TRBJ2-1; 12 bases line up with TRBD1. The DNA for the CDR3 is TGTGCCACGGGGACAGGGGGCGTTTCCTACAATGAGCAGTTCTTC. Translation gives CATGTGGVSYNEQFF.